A selection of T cell receptor beta chains follows, all from one sample in a study of T cell repertoires in cytomegalovirus infection. In TCRdb, the reads were re-called with MiXCR into one record per CDR3 protein. The table includes about 340,000 distinct CDR3 sequences, roughly 29% detected once. These receptors have no known antigen. Specimen: cultured PBMCs, collected from culture after CMV antigen stimulation. These receptors originate from a human donor in good health (CMV status not recorded). Some clones in this sample may be carry-over from other donors' samples. Both conserved end residues are part of each CDR3. The order of the fields is CDR3 DNA, CDR3 protein, V gene, clone size, J gene, D gene. A D gene is named only where the DNA matches it firmly. The size of a clone is reported for some rows only, either as once, few or many, or as a class for expanded clones.

TGTGCCAGCAGCTTTCGCGGGGGGGCCCTTGGCAATGAGCAGTTCTTC | CASSFRGGALGNEQFF | TRBV7-3 | NA | TRBJ2-1 | TRBD2
TGTGCCAGTAGTATCAGTGGGAGGGAGACCCAGTACTTC | CASSISGRETQYF | TRBV19 | few | TRBJ2-5 | NA
TGTGCCAGCAGACTAGCGGGAGGGCCGAGGGATACGCAGTATTTT | CASRLAGGPRDTQYF | TRBV27 | NA | TRBJ2-3 | TRBD2
TGTGCCAGCAGCCCAATAGCGGGAGGGCGGGAGCAGTACTTC | CASSPIAGGREQYF | TRBV11-2 | NA | TRBJ2-7 | TRBD2
TGCGCCAGCAGCTTCGACCAGCAAGGCTACGAGCAGTACTTC | CASSFDQQGYEQYF | TRBV5-1 | NA | TRBJ2-7 | NA
TGTGCCAGCAGCTTAGCTAGACACAATGAGCAGTTCTTC | CASSLARHNEQFF | TRBV7-8 | NA | TRBJ2-1 | NA
TGCAGCGTCACTCGAACCGGGACAGGGGTTAACACCGGGGAGCTGTTTTTT | CSVTRTGTGVNTGELFF | TRBV29-1 | few | TRBJ2-2 | TRBD1
TGTGCCAGCAGCCTCCTAGCGGGGGCTTACTCCTACGAGCAGTACTTC | CASSLLAGAYSYEQYF | TRBV7-8 | many | TRBJ2-7 | TRBD2
TGTGCCAGCAGCTCCATATTCCAAGGGGGCTCGGCTAACTATGGCTACACCTTC | CASSSIFQGGSANYGYTF | TRBV7-8 | NA | TRBJ1-2 | TRBD1
TGTGCCAGCAGCCTAAAGCTTCTGGGGATCACAGATACGCAGTATTTT | CASSLKLLGITDTQYF | TRBV13 | NA | TRBJ2-3 | NA
TGCAGTGCTAGCCGAGGGGACCACGAGCAGTACTTC | CSASRGDHEQYF | TRBV20-1 | few | TRBJ2-7 | NA
TGTGCCAGCAGTATCCTCGTTGGGACAGGGGGGGATGGCTACACCTTC | CASSILVGTGGDGYTF | TRBV28 | NA | TRBJ1-2 | TRBD1
TGTGCCAGTAGTCAAGGAGACCCAGATACGCAGTATTTT | CASSQGDPDTQYF | TRBV19 | few | TRBJ2-3 | NA
TGTGCCAGCAGCAGGGGTGGGGGCAATCAGCCCCAGCATTTT | CASSRGGGNQPQHF | TRBV7-2 | many | TRBJ1-5 | NA
TGTGCCATCAGTGGACAGGGAGGTCAGCCCCAGCATTTT | CAISGQGGQPQHF | TRBV10-3 | many | TRBJ1-5 | TRBD1
TGTGCCACCAGCAGGCTAGGAGGGACGAAAGCTAACTATGGCTACACCTTC | CATSRLGGTKANYGYTF | TRBV15 | NA | TRBJ1-2 | NA
TGTGCCAGCAGCCGACGCGACTCCGGGACGGTGAACACTGAAGCTTTCTTT | CASSRRDSGTVNTEAFF | TRBV7-2 | many | TRBJ1-1 | NA
TGTGCCAGCAGTGGGGGCCCCGGTCACAATGAGCAGTTCTTC | CASSGGPGHNEQFF | TRBV7-2 | many | TRBJ2-1 | NA
TGTGCCAGCAGTGAAGCCTTCAGGGTATGGACTGAAGCTTTCTTT | CASSEAFRVWTEAFF | TRBV6-1 | few | TRBJ1-1 | NA
TGTGCCAGCAGCCAAGAGACAGGGAGGGGACAGCCCCAGCATTTT | CASSQETGRGQPQHF | TRBV4-2 | NA | TRBJ1-5 | TRBD1
TGTGCCAGCAGCCCAGCGGGGGGATGGCAGTTCTTC | CASSPAGGWQFF | TRBV7-9 | few | TRBJ2-1 | TRBD2
TGTGCCAGCAGCTTGAAGAGACTACTTGCAACTAATGAAAAACTGTTTTTT | CASSLKRLLATNEKLFF | TRBV7-8 | NA | TRBJ1-4 | NA
TGTGCCAGCAGTCCTCACCCGGGACAGAGCTACGAGCAGTACTTC | CASSPHPGQSYEQYF | TRBV6-5 | NA | TRBJ2-7 | TRBD1
TGCAGTGCCACCGGGCAGGGGAATGAGCAGTTCTTC | CSATGQGNEQFF | TRBV20-1 | few | TRBJ2-1 | NA
TGTGCCAGCAGCTTAGCACGGGGGTTTCTCTACGAGCAGTACTTC | CASSLARGFLYEQYF | TRBV11-2 | NA | TRBJ2-7 | NA
TGCAGTGCTAGTATGTGGAAGCGCTCCTACAATGAGCAGTTCTTC | CSASMWKRSYNEQFF | TRBV20-1 | NA | TRBJ2-1 | NA
TGTGCCAGCAGGCTGACAGGGGATAAGCAGCCCCAGCATTTT | CASRLTGDKQPQHF | TRBV12-3/TRBV12-4 | NA | TRBJ1-5 | TRBD1
TGTGCCAGTGCGGACAGGGGGCGCACTGAAGCTTTCTTT | CASADRGRTEAFF | TRBV19 | few | TRBJ1-1 | TRBD1
TGTGCCATCATGGGACAGGGGACTGGGGCCAACGTCCTGACTTTC | CAIMGQGTGANVLTF | TRBV10-3 | NA | TRBJ2-6 | TRBD1
TGCGCCAGCAGCCAAGAACTCCCTCGGGACGAGCAGTACTTC | CASSQELPRDEQYF | TRBV4-1 | NA | TRBJ2-7 | NA
TGTGCCAGCTCTCGAGGGCGGAGGAGTGAAAAACTGTTTTTT | CASSRGRRSEKLFF | TRBV2 | few | TRBJ1-4 | NA
TGTGCCAGCAGTGGAGGACAGGTCGGTGCGGATACGCAGTATTTT | CASSGGQVGADTQYF | TRBV28 | NA | TRBJ2-3 | TRBD1
TGTGCCAGCAGCCCCACTACTAGCGGGAAAAACACCGGGGAGCTGTTTTTT | CASSPTTSGKNTGELFF | TRBV4-2 | NA | TRBJ2-2 | TRBD2
TGTGCCAGCACCCTAATCGTTGGGACTAATGAAAAACTGTTTTTT | CASTLIVGTNEKLFF | TRBV11-2 | few | TRBJ1-4 | NA
TGCAGCGTAGAGTACGCCCGCGACGAGCAGTACTTC | CSVEYARDEQYF | TRBV20-1 | few | TRBJ2-7 | NA
TGTGCCAGTAGTCCTCACGGTGGCCAAGAGGGGGAGACCCAGTACTTC | CASSPHGGQEGETQYF | TRBV19 | NA | TRBJ2-5 | NA
TGTGCCAGCAGCTTTGGCGGGTACACTGAAGCTTTCTTT | CASSFGGYTEAFF | TRBV7-2 | many | TRBJ1-1 | NA
TGCAGTGCTAAAGGACAGGGGGGCCAGCCCCAGCATTTT | CSAKGQGGQPQHF | TRBV20-1 | NA | TRBJ1-5 | TRBD1
TGTGCCAGCAGTCCAGGGGAGCGACTACTACGAGGCTACACCTTC | CASSPGERLLRGYTF | TRBV28 | NA | TRBJ1-2 | NA
TGTGCCACCCGGGACAGGGAGGTAGTTGGGCAGTTCTTC | CATRDREVVGQFF | TRBV27 | few | TRBJ2-1 | TRBD1
TGTGCCAGCAGCTTAGGGGGACATAGCGCGAACACCGGGGAGCTGTTTTTT | CASSLGGHSANTGELFF | TRBV7-9 | many | TRBJ2-2 | NA
TGTGCCAGTAGTATTTACGGGTCAAATGAGCAGTTCTTC | CASSIYGSNEQFF | TRBV19 | NA | TRBJ2-1 | NA
TGTGCCATCAGTAGCGGTTCCCTTACCAGCACAGATACGCAGTATTTT | CAISSGSLTSTDTQYF | TRBV10-3 | few | TRBJ2-3 | NA
TGTGCCAGCAGCCCAGAAGGACAGGGCCTGATGGCTTTCTTT | CASSPEGQGLMAFF | TRBV7-3 | NA | TRBJ1-1 | TRBD1
TGCGCCAGCAGCTTGCAGGCCACAGGGAATTCACCCCTCCACTTT | CASSLQATGNSPLHF | TRBV5-1 | NA | TRBJ1-6 | NA
TGTGCCAGCAGTTACTCGCCCAGGGGAGCTGGCTACACCTTC | CASSYSPRGAGYTF | TRBV6-2/TRBV6-3 | NA | TRBJ1-2 | NA
TGTGCCACCAGCGTGGGCAGGGTAAGGTCCTACGAGCAGTACTTC | CATSVGRVRSYEQYF | TRBV15 | NA | TRBJ2-7 | NA
TGTGCCAGCAGCTTACGTAGCGGAGGTGGTTGGGGTACGCAGTATTTT | CASSLRSGGGWGTQYF | TRBV11-2 | NA | TRBJ2-3 | NA
TGCAGTGCTAGGGATACAGGGGGCCCATCACCCCTCCACTTT | CSARDTGGPSPLHF | TRBV20-1 | few | TRBJ1-6 | TRBD1